This T cell receptor beta chain was sequenced in a study of blood T cell repertoires in COVID-19. About the study: The origin of the acute and convalescent COVID-19 samples was the United States, Italy and Spain.

Some clones are missing from TCRdb's copy, which holds only in-frame ones; the method was immunoSEQ multiplex PCR. The sample includes over 15,000 clones, about four fifths of them seen just once. V gave up 1 base and J gave up 1 base, with 10 bases separating them. The V gene's germline CDR1 is MGHRA and CDR2 YSYEKL. The CDR3 has 15 amino acids. The chain links TRBV4-1 to TRBJ1-1, with unresolved D. Sample: peripheral blood. The receptor was derived from a man aged 35 to 55 with active or convalescent COVID-19. DNA of the CDR3: TGCGCCAGCAGCCAAGGCCTCGGCGGGAACACTGAAGCTTTCTTT. This encodes CASSQGLGGNTEAFF.